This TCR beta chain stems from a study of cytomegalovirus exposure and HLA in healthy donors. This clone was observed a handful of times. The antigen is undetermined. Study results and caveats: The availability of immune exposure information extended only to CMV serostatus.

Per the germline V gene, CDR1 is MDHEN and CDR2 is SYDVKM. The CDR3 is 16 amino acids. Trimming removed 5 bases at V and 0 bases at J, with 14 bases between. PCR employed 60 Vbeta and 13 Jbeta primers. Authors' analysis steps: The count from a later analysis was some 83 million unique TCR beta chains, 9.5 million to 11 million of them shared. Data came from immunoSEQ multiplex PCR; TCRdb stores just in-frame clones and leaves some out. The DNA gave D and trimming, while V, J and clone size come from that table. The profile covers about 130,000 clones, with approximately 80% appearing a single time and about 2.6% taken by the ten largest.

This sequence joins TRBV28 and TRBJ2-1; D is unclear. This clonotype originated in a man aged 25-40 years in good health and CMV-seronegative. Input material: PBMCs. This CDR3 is CASSPPPASSYNEQFF. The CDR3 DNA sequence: TGTGCCAGCAGTCCGCCCCCCGCGTCCTCCTACAATGAGCAGTTCTTC.